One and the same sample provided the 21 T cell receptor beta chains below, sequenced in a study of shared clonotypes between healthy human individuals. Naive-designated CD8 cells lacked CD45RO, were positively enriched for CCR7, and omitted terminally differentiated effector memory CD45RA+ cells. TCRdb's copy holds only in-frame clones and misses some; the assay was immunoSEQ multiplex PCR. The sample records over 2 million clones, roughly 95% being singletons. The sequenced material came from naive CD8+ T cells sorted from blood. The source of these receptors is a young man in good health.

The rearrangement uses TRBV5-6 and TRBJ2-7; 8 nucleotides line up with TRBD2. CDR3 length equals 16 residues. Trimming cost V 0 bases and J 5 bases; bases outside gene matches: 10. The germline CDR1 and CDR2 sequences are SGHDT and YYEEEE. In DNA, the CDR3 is TGTGCCAGCAGCTTGGCCAGGAGCGGGAGTTCCCACGAGCAGTACTTC. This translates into CASSLARSGSSHEQYF.

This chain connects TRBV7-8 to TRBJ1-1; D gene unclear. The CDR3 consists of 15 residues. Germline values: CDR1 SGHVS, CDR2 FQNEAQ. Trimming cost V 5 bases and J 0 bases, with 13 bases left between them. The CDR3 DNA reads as TGTGCCAGCAGCCTCCTGGCGACACTGAACACTGAAGCTTTCTTT. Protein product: CASSLLATLNTEAFF. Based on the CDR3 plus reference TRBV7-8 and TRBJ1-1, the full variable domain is GAGVSQSPRYKVAKRGQDVALRCDPISGHVSLFWYQQALGQGPEFLTYFQNEAQLDKSGLPSDRFFAERPEGSVSTLKIQRTQQEDSAVYLCASSLLATLNTEAFFGQGTRLTVV.

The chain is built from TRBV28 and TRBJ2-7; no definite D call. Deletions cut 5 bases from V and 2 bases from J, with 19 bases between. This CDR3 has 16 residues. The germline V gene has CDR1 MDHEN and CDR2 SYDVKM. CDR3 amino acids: CASSPYPENPTYEQYF. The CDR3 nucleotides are TGTGCCAGCAGTCCTTACCCGGAGAATCCGACCTACGAGCAGTACTTC. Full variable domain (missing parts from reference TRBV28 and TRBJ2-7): DVKVTQSSRYLVKRTGEKVFLECVQDMDHENMFWYRQDPGLGLRLIYFSYDVKMKEKGDIPEGYSVSREKKERFSLILESASTNQTSMYLCASSPYPENPTYEQYFGPGTRLTVT.

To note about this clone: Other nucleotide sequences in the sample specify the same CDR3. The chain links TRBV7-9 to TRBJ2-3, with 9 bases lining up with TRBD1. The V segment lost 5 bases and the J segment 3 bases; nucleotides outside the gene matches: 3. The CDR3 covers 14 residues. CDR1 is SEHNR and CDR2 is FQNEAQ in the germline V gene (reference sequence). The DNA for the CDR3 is TGTGCCAGCAGCCCTGGGACAGGGACAGATACGCAGTATTTT. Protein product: CASSPGTGTDTQYF.

The CDR3 reads CASGSGGGKETQYF. The CDR3 bases are TGTGCCAGCGGTAGCGGGGGGGGAAAAGAGACCCAGTACTTC. The chain is built from TRBV9 and TRBJ2-5, with 11 bases identical to TRBD2. The CDR3 runs 14 residues. Per the germline V gene, CDR1 is SGDLS and CDR2 is YYNGEE. After removal of 7 bases from V and 3 bases from J, the junction contained 5 bases not matched to a gene.

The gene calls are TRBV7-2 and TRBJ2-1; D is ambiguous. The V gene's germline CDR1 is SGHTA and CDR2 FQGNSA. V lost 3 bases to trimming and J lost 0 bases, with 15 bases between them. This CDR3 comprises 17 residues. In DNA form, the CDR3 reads TGTGCCAGCAGCTTTAAGCCCTCCTATAGCTCCTACAATGAGCAGTTCTTC. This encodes CASSFKPSYSSYNEQFF.

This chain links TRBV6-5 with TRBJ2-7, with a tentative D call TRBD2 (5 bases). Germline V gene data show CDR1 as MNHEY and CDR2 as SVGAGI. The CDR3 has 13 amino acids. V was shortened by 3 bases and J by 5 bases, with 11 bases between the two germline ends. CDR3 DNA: TGTGCCAGCAGTTATAGCAGGAGGAACGAGCAGTACTTC. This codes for CASSYSRRNEQYF.

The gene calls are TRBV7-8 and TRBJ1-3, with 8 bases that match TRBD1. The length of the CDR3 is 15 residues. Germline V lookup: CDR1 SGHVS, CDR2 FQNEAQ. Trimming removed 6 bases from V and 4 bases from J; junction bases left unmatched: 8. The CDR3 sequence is CASRVTGAAGNTIYF. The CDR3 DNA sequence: TGTGCCAGCAGGGTGACAGGGGCGGCGGGAAACACCATATATTTT.

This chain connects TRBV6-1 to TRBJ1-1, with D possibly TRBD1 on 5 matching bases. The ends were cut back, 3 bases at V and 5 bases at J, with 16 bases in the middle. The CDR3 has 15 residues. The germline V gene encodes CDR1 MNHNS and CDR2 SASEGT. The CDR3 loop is CASSDSRVGGTEAFF. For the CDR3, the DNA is TGTGCCAGCAGTGACTCCAGGGTGGGGGGGACTGAAGCTTTCTTT.

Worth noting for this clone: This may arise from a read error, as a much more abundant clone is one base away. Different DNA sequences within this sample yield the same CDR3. CDR3 sequence reads: CSVEGRVYTEAFF. CDR3 coding DNA: TGCAGCGTTGAAGGGAGGGTGTACACTGAAGCTTTCTTC. The chain couples TRBV29-1 to TRBJ1-1; D remains ambiguous. From germline, CDR1 is SQVTM and CDR2 ANQGSEA. The CDR3 sequence is 13 residues long.

The CDR3 region is CASSQTGFGTGAFF. The CDR3 bases are TGCGCCAGCAGTCAGACAGGATTCGGAACCGGAGCTTTCTTT. The chain uses TRBV10-2 and TRBJ1-1; tentatively, D is TRBD1 (6 bases). Germline V lookup: CDR1 WSHSY, CDR2 SAAADI. Trimming removed 5 bases at V and 10 bases at J, with 20 bases between. The CDR3 extends over 14 amino acids.

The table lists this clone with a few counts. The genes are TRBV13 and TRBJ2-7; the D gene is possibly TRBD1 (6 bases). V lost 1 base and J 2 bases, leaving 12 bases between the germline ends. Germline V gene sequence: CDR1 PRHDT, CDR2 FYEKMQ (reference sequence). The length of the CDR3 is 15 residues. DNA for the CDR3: TGTGCCAGCAGCTTAGAGGGGGACGATACCTACGAGCAGTACTTC. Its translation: CASSLEGDDTYEQYF. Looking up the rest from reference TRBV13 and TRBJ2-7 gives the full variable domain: AAGVIQSPRHLIKEKRETATLKCYPIPRHDTVYWYQQGPGQDPQFLISFYEKMQSDKGSIPDRFSAQQFSDYHSELNMSSLELGDSALYFCASSLEGDDTYEQYFGPGTRLTVT.

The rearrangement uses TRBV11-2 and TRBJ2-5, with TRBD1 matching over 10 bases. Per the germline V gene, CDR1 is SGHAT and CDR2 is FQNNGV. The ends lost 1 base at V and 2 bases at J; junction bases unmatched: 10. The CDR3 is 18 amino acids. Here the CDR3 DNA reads TGTGCCAGCAGCTTAGTGGGCGGACAGGGGGTAACTCAAGAGACCCAGTACTTC. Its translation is CASSLVGGQGVTQETQYF.

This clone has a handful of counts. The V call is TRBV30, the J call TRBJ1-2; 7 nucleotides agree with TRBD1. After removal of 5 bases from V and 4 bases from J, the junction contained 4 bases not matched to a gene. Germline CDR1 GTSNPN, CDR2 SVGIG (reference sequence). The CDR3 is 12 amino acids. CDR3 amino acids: CAWLTGVYGYTF. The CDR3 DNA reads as TGTGCCTGGCTTACAGGGGTCTATGGCTACACCTTC.

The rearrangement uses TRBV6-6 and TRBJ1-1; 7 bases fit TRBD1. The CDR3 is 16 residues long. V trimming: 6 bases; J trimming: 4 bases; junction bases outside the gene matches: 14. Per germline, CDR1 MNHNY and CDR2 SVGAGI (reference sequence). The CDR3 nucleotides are TGTGCCAGCAGCCAAGAGCTCCAGGGGGTGGGCACTGAAGCTTTCTTT. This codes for CASSQELQGVGTEAFF.

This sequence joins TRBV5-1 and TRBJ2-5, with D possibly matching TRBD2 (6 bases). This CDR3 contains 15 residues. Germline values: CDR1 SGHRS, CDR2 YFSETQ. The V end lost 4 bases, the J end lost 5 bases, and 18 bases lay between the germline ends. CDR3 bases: TGCGCCAGCAGCCTTGGTCAGGGAGGCAGGGAGACCCAGTACTTC. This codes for CASSLGQGGRETQYF.

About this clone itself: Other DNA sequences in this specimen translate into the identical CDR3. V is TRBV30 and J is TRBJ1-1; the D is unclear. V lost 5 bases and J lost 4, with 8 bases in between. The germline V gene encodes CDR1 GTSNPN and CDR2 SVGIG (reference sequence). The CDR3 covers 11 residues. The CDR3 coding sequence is TGTGCCTGGTCCCTGGGCACTGAAGCTTTCTTT. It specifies CAWSLGTEAFF.

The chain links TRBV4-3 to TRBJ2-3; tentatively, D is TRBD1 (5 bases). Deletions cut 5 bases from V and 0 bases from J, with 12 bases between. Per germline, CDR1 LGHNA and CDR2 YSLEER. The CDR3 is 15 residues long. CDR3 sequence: CASSNGWGSTDTQYF. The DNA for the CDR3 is TGCGCCAGCAGCAATGGGTGGGGCAGCACAGATACGCAGTATTTT.

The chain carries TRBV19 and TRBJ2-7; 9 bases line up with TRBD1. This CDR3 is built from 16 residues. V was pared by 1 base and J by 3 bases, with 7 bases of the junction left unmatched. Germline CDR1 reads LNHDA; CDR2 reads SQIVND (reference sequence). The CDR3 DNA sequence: TGTGCCAGTAGTATAGGTATGGGACAGGGCAACTACGAGCAGTACTTC. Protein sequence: CASSIGMGQGNYEQYF.

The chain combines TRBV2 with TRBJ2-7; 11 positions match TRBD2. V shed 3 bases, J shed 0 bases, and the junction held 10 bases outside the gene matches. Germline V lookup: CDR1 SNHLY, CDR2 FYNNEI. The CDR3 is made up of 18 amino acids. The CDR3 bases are TGTGCCAGCAGTGAGAGACTAGCGGGGCTCAGGGACTCCTACGAGCAGTACTTC. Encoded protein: CASSERLAGLRDSYEQYF.

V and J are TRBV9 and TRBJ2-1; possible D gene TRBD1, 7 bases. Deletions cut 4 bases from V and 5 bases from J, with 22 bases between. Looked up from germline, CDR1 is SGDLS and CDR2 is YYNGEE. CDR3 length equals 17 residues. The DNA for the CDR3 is TGTGCCAGCAGCTTAGGGGGCAGGTTAGCGGAGAACAATGAGCAGTTCTTC. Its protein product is CASSLGGRLAENNEQFF.